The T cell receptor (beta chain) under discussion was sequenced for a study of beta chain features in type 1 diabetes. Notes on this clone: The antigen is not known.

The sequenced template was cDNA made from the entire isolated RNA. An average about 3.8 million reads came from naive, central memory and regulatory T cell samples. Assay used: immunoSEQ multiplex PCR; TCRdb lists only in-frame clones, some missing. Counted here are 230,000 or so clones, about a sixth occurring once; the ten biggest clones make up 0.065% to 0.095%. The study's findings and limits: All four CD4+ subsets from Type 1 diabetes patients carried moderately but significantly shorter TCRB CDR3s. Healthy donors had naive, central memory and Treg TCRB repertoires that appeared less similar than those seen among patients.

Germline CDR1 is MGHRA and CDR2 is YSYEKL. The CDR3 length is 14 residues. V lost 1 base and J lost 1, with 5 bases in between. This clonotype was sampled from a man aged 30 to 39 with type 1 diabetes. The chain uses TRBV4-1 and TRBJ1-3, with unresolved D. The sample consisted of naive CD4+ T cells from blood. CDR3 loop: CASSQGHSGNTIYF. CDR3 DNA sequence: TGCGCCAGCAGCCAAGGCCATTCTGGAAACACCATATATTTT.